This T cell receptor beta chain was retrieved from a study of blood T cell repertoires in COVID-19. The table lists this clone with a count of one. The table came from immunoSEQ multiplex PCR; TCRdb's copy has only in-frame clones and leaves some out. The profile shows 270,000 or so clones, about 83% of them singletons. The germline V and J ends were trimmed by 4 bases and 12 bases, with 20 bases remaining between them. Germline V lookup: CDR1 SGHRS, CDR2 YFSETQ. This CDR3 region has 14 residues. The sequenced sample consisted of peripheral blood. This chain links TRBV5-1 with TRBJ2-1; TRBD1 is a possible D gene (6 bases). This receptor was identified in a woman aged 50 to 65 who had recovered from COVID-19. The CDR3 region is CASSPELDSPRQFF. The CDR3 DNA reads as TGCGCCAGCAGCCCCGAGCTGGACAGCCCCCGGCAGTTCTTC.